This record looks at one T cell receptor (beta chain) sequence and its context. In the original processing: The authors estimated nucleated cell counts from reference gene primer amplification. Measured with immunoSEQ multiplex PCR; TCRdb has only the in-frame clones, and not every one. The V and J calls and clone size are taken from that table; D and trimming were inferred from the DNA. The sample carries about 67,000 clones, around nine tenths recorded once. These data come from a study of blood T cell repertoires in COVID-19. In the study overall: There were acute and convalescent COVID-19 samples, and they came from the United States, Italy and Spain. PBMCs, B-cell-depleted T cells, or T cells provided the cDNA or gDNA that made up the material.

V was shortened by 6 bases and J by 1 base, with 17 bases between the two germline ends. The CDR3 loop spans 16 amino acids. Looked up from germline, CDR1 is MDHEN and CDR2 is SYDVKM. What was sequenced was peripheral blood. This clonotype was sampled from a woman of 80 years or more with acute or convalescent COVID-19. This chain uses TRBV28 with TRBJ2-3, with D maybe TRBD2 (6 bases). The DNA for the CDR3 is TGTGCCAGCAGCCACCTTAGCGGAGGGGGCACAGATACGCAGTATTTT. It specifies CASSHLSGGGTDTQYF.